One sample yielded the 25 T cell receptor beta chains listed below, sequenced in a study of cytomegalovirus exposure and HLA in healthy donors. TCRdb keeps only in-frame clones here, not all; method: immunoSEQ multiplex PCR. Of 110,000 to 150,000 clones in the sample, about 86% are singletons; the top ten hold roughly 3%. The specimen was PBMCs. These receptors were collected from a man aged 18 to 30 in good health and CMV-seronegative.

The V and J genes are TRBV27 and TRBJ1-5; perhaps TRBD1 as D (5 bases). Germline lookup yields CDR1 MNHEY and CDR2 SMNVEV (reference sequence). V was clipped by 2 bases and J by 9 bases, with 14 bases between them. The CDR3 loop spans 14 amino acids. The CDR3 sequence is CASSLVGGNGPQHF. CDR3 bases: TGTGCCAGCAGTTTAGTGGGGGGGAACGGGCCCCAGCATTTT.

The chain's CDR3 is CASSRPGGEGSYEQYF. The CDR3 bases are TGTGCCAGCTCACGGCCTGGGGGCGAGGGTTCCTACGAGCAGTACTTC. The rearrangement joins TRBV18 to TRBJ2-7; tentative D call: TRBD1 (6 bases). The germline V gene has CDR1 KGHSH and CDR2 LQKENI. The V end lost 4 bases, the J end lost 1 base, and 17 bases lay between the germline ends. CDR3 size: 16 residues.

This clone was counted once. The J gene is TRBJ2-1, the V gene TRBV7-9, with D tentatively TRBD2 (5 bases). The CDR3 spans 14 residues. The V end lost 0 bases, the J end lost 7 bases, and 10 bases lay between the germline ends. CDR1 is SEHNR, CDR2 FQNEAQ, per germline (reference sequence). This CDR3 is CASSLATRHNEQFF. CDR3 DNA: TGTGCCAGCAGCTTAGCTACTAGGCATAATGAGCAGTTCTTC.

V usage is TRBV19 and J usage is TRBJ1-5, with 10 bases aligning to TRBD1. The CDR3 sequence is 15 residues long. Germline V CDR1 and CDR2: LNHDA, SQIVND (reference sequence). The V gene end was trimmed by 7 bases and the J gene end by 4 bases; junction bases not matched to a gene: 7. In nucleotides, the CDR3 is TGTGCCAGTACTCATCGGACAGGGGGAAATCAGCCCCAGCATTTT. Its protein product is CASTHRTGGNQPQHF.

The rearrangement links TRBV4-1 to TRBJ1-4; D gene ambiguous. Trimming left V 1 base short and J 1 base short, with 7 bases between. This CDR3 has 15 residues. In germline, CDR1 is MGHRA, CDR2 YSYEKL. The CDR3 spells CASSQGGLTNEKLFF. DNA of the CDR3: TGCGCCAGCAGCCAAGGAGGGTTAACTAATGAAAAACTGTTTTTT.

This clone was seen a single time. This sequence joins TRBV20-1 and TRBJ2-1; D is undetermined. From germline, CDR1 is DFQATT and CDR2 SNEGSKA (reference sequence). Trimming cost V 6 bases and J 9 bases, with 12 bases left between them. The CDR3 covers 11 residues. The CDR3 nucleotides read TGCAGTGCCCTCCTTGACTTTGAGCAGTTCTTC. It codes for CSALLDFEQFF.

DNA for the CDR3: TGTGCCAGCAGTTCTCTGGGACTAGAATTACCGTACTTC. This codes for CASSSLGLELPYF. J is TRBJ2-7 and V is TRBV6-5, with 8 nucleotides matching TRBD2. CDR1 and CDR2 (germline): MNHEY, SVGAGI. The CDR3 spans 13 residues. V shed 4 bases and J 12 bases; nucleotides not matched to a gene: 11.

The V and J genes are TRBV27 and TRBJ1-1; D gene unclear. The V end lost 2 bases, the J end lost 9 bases, and 13 bases lay between the germline ends. The length of the CDR3 is 13 residues. Germline CDR1 and CDR2: MNHEY and SMNVEV (reference sequence). As DNA, the CDR3 is TGTGCCAGCAGTTTAATATCGGGTTCAAAAGCTTTCTTT. Protein sequence: CASSLISGSKAFF.

The CDR3 bases are TGTGCCAGCGGATCCGATGGGACAGGGCGTTTAGTAGAGACCCAGTACTTC. Residues: CASGSDGTGRLVETQYF. V gene TRBV28 combines with J gene TRBJ2-5; TRBD1 matches at 9 bases. Looked up from germline, CDR1 is MDHEN and CDR2 is SYDVKM. The CDR3 sequence is 17 residues long. Trimming cost V 8 bases and J 4 bases; bases outside gene matches: 17.

This rearrangement joins TRBV7-2 to TRBJ2-7, with 8 bases lining up with TRBD1. From germline, CDR1 is SGHTA and CDR2 FQGNSA. V lost 3 bases, J lost 3 bases, and 4 bases stayed unmatched. The CDR3 spans 14 residues. The CDR3 nucleotides are TGTGCCAGCAGCTTGGACAGGGTAAACTACGAGCAGTACTTC. This gives the protein CASSLDRVNYEQYF.

The genes are TRBV4-1 and TRBJ2-7, with D tentatively TRBD2 (7 bases). Germline CDR1 and CDR2: MGHRA and YSYEKL. The CDR3 length is 16 residues. Trimming took off 8 bases at V and 0 bases at J, with 20 bases between the two ends. The CDR3 loop reads CASSVNREGPSYEQYF. DNA of the CDR3: TGCGCCAGCTCAGTGAACAGGGAGGGACCCTCCTACGAGCAGTACTTC.

V usage is TRBV4-3 and J usage is TRBJ2-3; the match to TRBD2 covers 10 bases. CDR3 length equals 17 residues. Germline V gene sequence: CDR1 LGHNA, CDR2 YSLEER. J lost 5 bases, V lost 0 bases, and 8 bases had no gene match. CDR3 sequence (DNA): TGCGCCAGCAGCCAAGATAAGCGGGAGGGCCTAGGAGATACGCAGTATTTT. Its protein product is CASSQDKREGLGDTQYF.

The chain employs TRBV6-5 and TRBJ1-2, with D uncertain. The CDR3 runs to 13 residues. Germline V CDR1 and CDR2: MNHEY, SVGAGI. Trimming cost V 4 bases and J 1 base, with 7 bases left between them. CDR3 coding DNA: TGTGCCAGCAGTTCACAGATTAACTATGGCTACACCTTC. Translating gives CASSSQINYGYTF.

J is TRBJ2-7 and V is TRBV27, with D tentatively TRBD2 (7 bases). V was pared by 6 bases and J by 2 bases, with 11 bases between. The germline gives CDR1 MNHEY, CDR2 SMNVEV (reference sequence). The CDR3 consists of 13 residues. The CDR3 DNA is TGTGCCAGCAGCGAGGGGGGGGCCTACGAGCAGTACTTC. Translated, it gives CASSEGGAYEQYF.

A remark on this clone: The sample holds other DNA sequences that translate to the same CDR3. J is TRBJ1-3 and V is TRBV2; D is ambiguous. This CDR3 is built from 14 residues. The germline V gene has CDR1 SNHLY and CDR2 FYNNEI. The germline V and J ends were trimmed by 3 bases and 0 bases, with 6 bases remaining between them. The CDR3 DNA follows: TGTGCCAGCAGTGATCGGAGCTCTGGAAACACCATATATTTT. Translation gives CASSDRSSGNTIYF.

The chain couples TRBV7-9 to TRBJ2-7; 7 bases line up with TRBD1. Germline trimming cut 5 bases from V and 2 bases from J; bases unmatched to any gene: 12. Germline V gene data show CDR1 as SEHNR and CDR2 as FQNEAQ (reference sequence). CDR3 length: 16 residues. CDR3 region: CASSHRDRKGAYEQYF. DNA for the CDR3: TGTGCCAGCAGCCATCGGGACAGAAAAGGGGCCTACGAGCAGTACTTC.

V is TRBV5-1 and J is TRBJ1-1; TRBD1 matches 9 bases. J gave up 1 base and V 4 bases, and 5 bases lay outside the gene matches. From germline, CDR1 is SGHRS and CDR2 YFSETQ. The CDR3 length is 15 residues. The CDR3 reads CASSPLTGGNTEAFF. In nucleotides, the CDR3 is TGCGCCAGCAGCCCACTGACAGGGGGGAACACTGAAGCTTTCTTT.

The chain is built from TRBV27 and TRBJ2-1, with D possibly being TRBD1 (5 bases). The CDR3 is 15 amino acids. The germline CDR1 and CDR2 sequences are MNHEY and SMNVEV (reference sequence). V was clipped by 8 bases and J by 1 base, with 15 bases between them. In DNA form, the CDR3 reads TGTGCCAGCGCCTCATCCTACAGGTCCTACAATGAGCAGTTCTTC. Its translation is CASASSYRSYNEQFF.

This sequence joins TRBV11-2 and TRBJ1-2; a possible D gene is TRBD1 (6 bases). Trimming took off 4 bases at V and 8 bases at J, with 20 bases between the two ends. CDR1 and CDR2 from the germline V gene are SGHAT and FQNNGV. The CDR3 extends over 15 amino acids. CDR3: CASSSYSGDPRGYTF. DNA of the CDR3: TGTGCCAGCAGCTCGTATTCAGGGGACCCTCGGGGCTACACCTTC.

The CDR3 DNA follows: TGTGCCATCGCTGGGCGGGAGACGGGCCATGAGCAGTTCTTC. Translating gives CAIAGRETGHEQFF. The rearrangement joins TRBV10-3 to TRBJ2-1, with 7 bases that match TRBD2. The CDR3 is 14 amino acids. CDR1 is ENHRY, CDR2 SYGVKD, per germline. J lost 8 bases, V lost 8 bases, and 12 bases had no gene match.

This clone was seen a few times. The chain recombines TRBV5-1 with TRBJ2-7; 10 positions match TRBD1. Germline CDR1 is SGHRS and CDR2 is YFSETQ. The CDR3 is 15 residues long. V shed 4 bases, J shed 7 bases, and the junction held 11 bases outside the gene matches. The CDR3 region is CASSVDRGRLYEQYF. CDR3 nucleotide sequence: TGCGCCAGCAGCGTTGACAGGGGGCGTCTATATGAGCAGTACTTC.

This clone has only a few counts. The chain joins TRBV28 to TRBJ1-2, with D perhaps matching TRBD1 (5 bases). Germline CDR1 and CDR2: MDHEN and SYDVKM. This CDR3 is 14 amino acids long. The ends were cut back, 2 bases at V and 3 bases at J, with 10 bases in the middle. Written as DNA, the CDR3 is TGTGCCAGCAGTTTACTGGGGCCTGACTATGGCTACACCTTC. It encodes CASSLLGPDYGYTF.

This clone has just a few counts. The J gene is TRBJ2-7, the V gene TRBV4-2, with 10 bases aligning to TRBD1. J lost 0 bases, V lost 4 bases, and 3 bases had no gene match. Germline loops: CDR1 LGHNA, CDR2 YNFKEQ. There are 15 residues in the CDR3. The CDR3 region has the DNA TGTGCCAGCAGCCCGCGACAGGGGGCCTCCTACGAGCAGTACTTC. Translating it yields CASSPRQGASYEQYF.

The chain employs TRBV6-5 and TRBJ2-3; perhaps TRBD2 as D (5 bases). The CDR3 loop spans 13 amino acids. V was clipped by 5 bases and J by 3 bases, with 9 bases between them. Germline V gene lookup returns CDR1 MNHEY and CDR2 SVGAGI. The CDR3 loop is CASSLAWTDTQYF. The DNA for the CDR3 is TGTGCCAGCAGTCTAGCATGGACAGATACGCAGTATTTT.

The chain couples TRBV7-2 to TRBJ1-1; 8 nucleotides align to TRBD1. CDR3 size: 16 residues. CDR1 and CDR2 (germline): SGHTA, FQGNSA. V trimming: 0 bases; J trimming: 0 bases; junction bases outside the gene matches: 3. The CDR3 bases are TGTGCCAGCAGCTTAGCCCAGGGGGCTATGAACACTGAAGCTTTCTTT. This encodes CASSLAQGAMNTEAFF. Combining the CDR3 with reference TRBV7-2 and TRBJ1-1 gives the whole variable domain GAGVSQSPSNKVTEKGKDVELRCDPISGHTALYWYRQSLGQGLEFLIYFQGNSAPDKSGLPSDRFSAERTGGSVSTLTIQRTQQEDSAVYLCASSLAQGAMNTEAFFGQGTRLTVV.